This TCR beta chain was identified in a study of post-analysis software for immune sequencing data. Study overall: In terms of disease course, relapsing-remitting, secondary progressive and progressive-relapsing multiple sclerosis were included. Study-wide results and caveats: Included in a set of 5 or 6 TRBV segments more frequent in patients than controls were TRBV5-6, TRBV5-1 and TRBV20-1. Significantly decreased normalized Chao1 diversity was recorded for multiple sclerosis patients relative to controls.

The CDR3 contains 12 residues. The germline V gene has CDR1 SQVTM and CDR2 ANQGSEA. V was pared by 7 bases and J by 3 bases, with 5 bases of the junction left unmatched. Unique molecular identifiers were present in the TCR beta cDNA libraries. Using its own MiXCR run on the PCR reads, TCRdb lists one record per CDR3 protein. The repertoire includes hundreds of thousands of distinct CDR3 sequences, approximately 60% of them detected once, and 11% sits in the top ten. This clonotype has only a few counts. The antigen is undetermined. The TCR comes from a girl under 10 years old with multiple sclerosis. Sequencing input: blood. The chain recombines TRBV29-1 with TRBJ2-5, with TRBD1 matching over 7 bases. CDR3 sequence (DNA): TGCAGCGCCCCGACAGGGAAAGAGACCCAGTACTTC. It codes for CSAPTGKETQYF. The full variable domain, its missing parts supplied by reference TRBV29-1 and TRBJ2-5, is SAVISQKPSRDICQRGTSLTIQCQVDSQVTMMFWYRQQPGQSLTLIATANQGSEATYESGFVIDKFPISRPNLTFSTLTVSNMSPEDSSIYLCSAPTGKETQYFGPGTRLLVL.